Each of the 19 T cell receptor beta chains below was sequenced from the same sample in a study of blood T cell repertoires in COVID-19. Here immunoSEQ multiplex PCR was the method, and the copy in TCRdb shows in-frame clones only, minus some. The table shows around 230,000 clones, with 88% occurring only once. The sequenced material came from peripheral blood. Receptors were obtained from a man aged 35-49 years with acute or convalescent COVID-19.

The J gene is TRBJ1-5, the V gene TRBV6-1; 8 bases are a match to TRBD1. The CDR3 length is 14 residues. Per the germline V gene, CDR1 is MNHNS and CDR2 is SASEGT. With 3 bases clipped from V and 7 bases from J, the junction kept 5 bases outside the gene matches. CDR3 coding DNA: TGTGCCAGCAGTGAGAGGGCAGGGGGCCAGCCCCAGCATTTT. This gives the protein CASSERAGGQPQHF.

This clone was seen once. The rearrangement uses TRBV18 and TRBJ2-4; possible D gene TRBD1, 6 bases. Germline-derived CDR1 and CDR2 are KGHSH and LQKENI. This CDR3 has 14 residues. Trimming shortened V by 3 bases and J by 10 bases, and 16 bases separated the two germline ends. The CDR3 DNA follows: TGTGCCAGCTCACCCCGGGACACTTCCACAATTCAGTACTTC. It codes for CASSPRDTSTIQYF.

This clone was seen a few times. The rearrangement joins TRBV15 to TRBJ1-1; D is ambiguous. V was trimmed by 7 bases and J by 0 bases, leaving 12 bases between them. Germline values: CDR1 LNHNV, CDR2 YYDKDF (reference sequence). CDR3 size: 14 residues. CDR3 sequence: CATISGGMNTEAFF. For the CDR3, the DNA is TGTGCCACCATTTCAGGAGGGATGAACACTGAAGCTTTCTTT. Complete variable domain (other parts from reference TRBV15 and TRBJ1-1): DAMVIQNPRYQVTQFGKPVTLSCSQTLNHNVMYWYQQKSSQAPKLLFHYYDKDFNNEADTPDNFQSRRPNTSFCFLDIRSPGLGDTAMYLCATISGGMNTEAFFGQGTRLTVV.

V and J are TRBV5-1 and TRBJ2-1; D call uncertain. The germline V gene has CDR1 SGHRS and CDR2 YFSETQ. The CDR3 length is 13 residues. V was cut by 0 bases and J by 7 bases, with 8 bases left in between. The CDR3 loop reads CASSLDAANEQFF. The DNA of the CDR3 is TGCGCCAGCAGCTTGGACGCCGCGAATGAGCAGTTCTTC. The full variable domain, in which reference TRBV5-1 and TRBJ2-1 provide the parts outside the CDR3, is KAGVTQTPRYLIKTRGQQVTLSCSPISGHRSVSWYQQTPGQGLQFLFEYFSETQRNKGNFPGRFSGRQFSNSRSEMNVSTLELGDSALYLCASSLDAANEQFFGPGTRLTVL.

The V gene is TRBV5-8, the J gene TRBJ1-2; possibly TRBD1 for D (5 bases). Germline V gene data show CDR1 as SGHTS and CDR2 as YDEGEE. V dropped 2 bases and J dropped 1 base, with 6 bases sitting between them. The CDR3 loop spans 13 amino acids. This CDR3 is CASSLQVNYGYTF. The CDR3 nucleotides are TGTGCCAGCAGCTTACAGGTTAACTATGGCTACACCTTC.

This chain links TRBV18 with TRBJ2-7; weak D call: TRBD1 (5 bases). Trimming removed 2 bases at V and 5 bases at J, with 13 bases between. This CDR3 is built from 14 residues. CDR1 and CDR2 from the germline V gene are KGHSH and LQKENI. CDR3 amino acids: CASSPGQGYHEQYF. Written as DNA, the CDR3 is TGTGCCAGCTCACCAGGGCAGGGTTACCACGAGCAGTACTTC.

CDR3 residues: CASSQEPPGSADSYEQYF. The CDR3 nucleotides read TGTGCCAGCAGCCAAGAGCCTCCTGGTAGCGCGGACTCCTACGAGCAGTACTTC. The chain combines TRBV3-1 (or the pseudogene TRBV3-2) with TRBJ2-7, with D possibly being TRBD2 (5 bases). The CDR3 covers 18 residues. Germline V gives CDR1 LGHDT, CDR2 YNNKEL (reference sequence). V lost 0 bases, J lost 0 bases, and 18 bases lay in between.

This clone was recorded only once. The V gene is TRBV29-1, the J gene TRBJ2-1, with TRBD2 identical over 10 bases. The V gene's germline CDR1 is SQVTM and CDR2 ANQGSEA. The CDR3 covers 15 residues. Trimming cost V 5 bases and J 4 bases; bases outside gene matches: 8. In nucleotides, the CDR3 is TGCAGCGTTCTTCTTAGCGGGGGGTCATACAATGAGCAGTTCTTC. Its protein product is CSVLLSGGSYNEQFF.

The V gene is TRBV5-1, the J gene TRBJ1-1, with 7 bases fitting TRBD1. The CDR3 consists of 17 residues. The J segment lost 2 bases and the V segment lost 3 bases, leaving 13 bases of the junction unmatched. From germline, CDR1 is SGHRS and CDR2 YFSETQ. CDR3 region: CASSSRLWTGLNTEAFF. The CDR3 nucleotides are TGCGCCAGCAGCTCACGGCTTTGGACAGGCCTTAACACTGAAGCTTTCTTT.

This clone was seen ten or more times. The chain recombines TRBV5-1 with TRBJ1-2, with D perhaps matching TRBD1 (5 bases). Germline V gives CDR1 SGHRS, CDR2 YFSETQ. Trimming left V 1 base short and J 4 bases short, with 11 bases between. The CDR3 totals 14 residues. The CDR3, as DNA: TGCGCCAGCAGCTTGCGTGGCAGGGTCTATGGCTACACCTTC. This codes for CASSLRGRVYGYTF.

The chain carries TRBV7-9 and TRBJ2-6; 7 bases are shared with TRBD1. The V and J ends lost 7 bases and 0 bases, in that order; junction bases with no gene match: 6. The CDR3 extends over 16 amino acids. Germline V gives CDR1 SEHNR, CDR2 FQNEAQ (reference sequence). The CDR3 sequence is CASNWDSSSGANVLTF. The CDR3 region has the DNA TGTGCCAGCAACTGGGACAGTAGCTCTGGGGCCAACGTCCTGACTTTC.

The rearrangement links TRBV9 to TRBJ1-1, with TRBD1 matching over 9 bases. Germline loops: CDR1 SGDLS, CDR2 YYNGEE. The CDR3 is 15 amino acids. V gave up 3 bases and J gave up 4 bases; unmatched junction bases: 7. In nucleotides, the CDR3 is TGTGCCAGCAGCGCACACCTGACAGGGGGCACTGAAGCTTTCTTT. This gives the protein CASSAHLTGGTEAFF.

The chain employs TRBV2 and TRBJ1-1; the D is unclear. The V end lost 4 bases, the J end lost 3 bases, and 9 bases lay between the germline ends. The CDR3 length is 13 residues. Germline V CDR1 and CDR2: SNHLY, FYNNEI. Here the CDR3 DNA reads TGTGCCAGCAGTGCGCGCCCGGACACTGAAGCTTTCTTT. Protein sequence: CASSARPDTEAFF.

The V call is TRBV29-1, the J call TRBJ1-2; the match to TRBD1 covers 9 bases. V dropped 8 bases and J dropped 7; count of bases not matched to a gene: 8. CDR1 is SQVTM, CDR2 ANQGSEA, per germline. This CDR3 spans 12 amino acids. The CDR3 loop is CSTPTGGIGYTF. In DNA form, the CDR3 reads TGCAGCACCCCGACAGGGGGAATTGGCTACACCTTC.

V is TRBV10-3 and J is TRBJ2-3; 8 nucleotides align to TRBD2. Trimming took 4 bases from V and 3 from J; bases not matched to a gene: 9. Germline V lookup: CDR1 ENHRY, CDR2 SYGVKD. There are 16 residues in the CDR3. CDR3 loop: CAISGPAGGGTDTQYF. CDR3 coding DNA: TGTGCCATCAGTGGTCCTGCGGGAGGTGGGACAGATACGCAGTATTTT.

The chain combines TRBV18 with TRBJ2-1; TRBD2 agrees at 8 bases. CDR1 is KGHSH, CDR2 LQKENI, per germline. V gave up 3 bases and J gave up 3 bases; unmatched junction bases: 4. The CDR3 is 15 residues long. CDR3 amino acids: CASSPTSGDYNEQFF. DNA of the CDR3: TGTGCCAGCTCACCCACTAGCGGAGACTACAATGAGCAGTTCTTC.

V and J are TRBV5-1 and TRBJ2-1, with 13 positions matching TRBD2. Germline assignment: CDR1 SGHRS and CDR2 YFSETQ. The CDR3 runs to 14 residues. CDR3 amino acids: CVSFRTSGSNEQFF. CDR3 DNA sequence: TGCGTCAGTTTTAGGACTAGCGGGAGTAATGAGCAGTTCTTC. The complete variable domain, with remaining parts taken from reference TRBV5-1 and TRBJ2-1, reads KAGVTQTPRYLIKTRGQQVTLSCSPISGHRSVSWYQQTPGQGLQFLFEYFSETQRNKGNFPGRFSGRQFSNSRSEMNVSTLELGDSALYLCVSFRTSGSNEQFFGPGTRLTVL.

The chain couples TRBV29-1 to TRBJ2-1; D may be TRBD2 (6 bases). Germline V gives CDR1 SQVTM, CDR2 ANQGSEA. The V and J ends lost 5 bases and 4 bases respectively, with 27 bases between them. The CDR3 totals 18 residues. This CDR3 reads CSVSGGATAERLYNEQFF. CDR3 in DNA: TGCAGCGTTAGTGGAGGGGCCACGGCGGAGCGGTTATACAATGAGCAGTTCTTC.

V is TRBV30 and J is TRBJ2-1, with D perhaps TRBD2 (6 bases). Germline CDR1 and CDR2: GTSNPN and SVGIG (reference sequence). The CDR3 loop spans 18 amino acids. V was cut by 7 bases and J by 4 bases, with 29 bases left in between. The CDR3 loop reads CASLSRTTPANNYNEQFF. CDR3 bases: TGTGCCTCCCTATCGAGGACTACACCCGCGAACAATTACAATGAGCAGTTCTTC.